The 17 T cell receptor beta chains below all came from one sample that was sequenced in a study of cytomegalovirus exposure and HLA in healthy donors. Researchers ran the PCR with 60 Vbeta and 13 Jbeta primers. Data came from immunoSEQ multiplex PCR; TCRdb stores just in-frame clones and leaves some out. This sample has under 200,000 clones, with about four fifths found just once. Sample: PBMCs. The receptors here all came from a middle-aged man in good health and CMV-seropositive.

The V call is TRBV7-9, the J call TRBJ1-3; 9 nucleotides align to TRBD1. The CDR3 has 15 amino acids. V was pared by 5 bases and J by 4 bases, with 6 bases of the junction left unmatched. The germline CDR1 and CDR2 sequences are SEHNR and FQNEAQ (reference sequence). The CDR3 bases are TGTGCCAGCAGCAGAGGGACAGGGAGGGGAAACACCATATATTTT. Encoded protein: CASSRGTGRGNTIYF.

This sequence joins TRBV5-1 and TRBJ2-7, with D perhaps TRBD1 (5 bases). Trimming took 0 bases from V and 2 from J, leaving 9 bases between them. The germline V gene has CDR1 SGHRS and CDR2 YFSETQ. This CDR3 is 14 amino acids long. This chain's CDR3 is CASSLGQFTYEQYF. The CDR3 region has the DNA TGCGCCAGCAGCTTGGGACAGTTTACCTACGAGCAGTACTTC.

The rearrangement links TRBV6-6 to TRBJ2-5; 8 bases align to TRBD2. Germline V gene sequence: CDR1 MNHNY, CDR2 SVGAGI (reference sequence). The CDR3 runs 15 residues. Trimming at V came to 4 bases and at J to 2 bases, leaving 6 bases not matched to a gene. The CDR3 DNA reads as TGTGCCAGCAGTTCAACACTAGCGGCACAAGAGACCCAGTACTTC. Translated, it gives CASSSTLAAQETQYF.

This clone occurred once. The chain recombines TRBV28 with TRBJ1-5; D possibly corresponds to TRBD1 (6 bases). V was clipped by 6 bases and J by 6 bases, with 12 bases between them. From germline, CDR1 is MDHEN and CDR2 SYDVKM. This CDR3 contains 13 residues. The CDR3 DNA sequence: TGTGCCAGCAGCCAAGGGGGGGTTCAGCCCCAGCATTTT. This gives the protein CASSQGGVQPQHF. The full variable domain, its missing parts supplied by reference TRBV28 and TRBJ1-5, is DVKVTQSSRYLVKRTGEKVFLECVQDMDHENMFWYRQDPGLGLRLIYFSYDVKMKEKGDIPEGYSVSREKKERFSLILESASTNQTSMYLCASSQGGVQPQHFGDGTRLSIL.

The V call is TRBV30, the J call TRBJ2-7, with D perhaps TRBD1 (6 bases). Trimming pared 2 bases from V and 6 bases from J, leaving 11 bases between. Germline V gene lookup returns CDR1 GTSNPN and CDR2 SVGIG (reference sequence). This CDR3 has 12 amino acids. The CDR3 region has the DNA TGTGCCTGGAGTCCACGACAGGCCGAGCAGTACTTC. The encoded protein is CAWSPRQAEQYF.

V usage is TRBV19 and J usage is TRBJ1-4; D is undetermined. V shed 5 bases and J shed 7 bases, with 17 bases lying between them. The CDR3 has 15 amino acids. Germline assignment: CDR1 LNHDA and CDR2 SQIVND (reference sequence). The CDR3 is CASSPPWAGGEKLFF. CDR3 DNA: TGTGCCAGTAGTCCCCCGTGGGCAGGAGGTGAAAAACTGTTTTTT.

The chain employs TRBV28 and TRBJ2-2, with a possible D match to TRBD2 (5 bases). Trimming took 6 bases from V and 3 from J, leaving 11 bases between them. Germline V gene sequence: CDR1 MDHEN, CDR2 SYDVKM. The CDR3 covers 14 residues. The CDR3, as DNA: TGTGCCAGCAGGGACTTTGTGGACACCGGGGAGCTGTTTTTT. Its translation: CASRDFVDTGELFF.

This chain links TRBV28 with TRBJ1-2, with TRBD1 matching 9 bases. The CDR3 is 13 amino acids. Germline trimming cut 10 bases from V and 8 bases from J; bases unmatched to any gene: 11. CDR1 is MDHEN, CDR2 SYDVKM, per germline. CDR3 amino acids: CATNLQGASGYTF. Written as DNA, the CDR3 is TGTGCCACAAACCTACAGGGGGCAAGCGGCTACACCTTC.

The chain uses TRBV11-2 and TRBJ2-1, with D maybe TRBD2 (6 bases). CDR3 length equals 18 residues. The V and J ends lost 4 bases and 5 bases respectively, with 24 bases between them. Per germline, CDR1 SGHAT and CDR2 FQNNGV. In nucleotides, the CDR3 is TGTGCCAGCAGCTACCCAGCCCGGACTAACGCCCGTAACAATGAGCAGTTCTTC. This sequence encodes CASSYPARTNARNNEQFF.

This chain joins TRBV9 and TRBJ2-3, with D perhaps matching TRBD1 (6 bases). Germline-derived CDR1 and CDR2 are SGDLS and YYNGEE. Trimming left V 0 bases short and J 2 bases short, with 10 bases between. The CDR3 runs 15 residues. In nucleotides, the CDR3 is TGTGCCAGCAGCGTAGCAGGGGCGCCCACAGATACGCAGTATTTT. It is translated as CASSVAGAPTDTQYF. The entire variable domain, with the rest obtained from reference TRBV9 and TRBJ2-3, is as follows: DSGVTQTPKHLITATGQRVTLRCSPRSGDLSVYWYQQSLDQGLQFLIQYYNGEERAKGNILERFSAQQFPDLHSELNLSSLELGDSALYFCASSVAGAPTDTQYFGPGTRLTVL.

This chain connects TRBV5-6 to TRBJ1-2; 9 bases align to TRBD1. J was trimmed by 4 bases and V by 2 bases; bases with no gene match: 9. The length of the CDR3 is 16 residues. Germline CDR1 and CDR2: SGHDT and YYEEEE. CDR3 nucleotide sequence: TGTGCCAGCAGCTTAGCCGGGACAGGGTATGCCTATGGCTACACCTTC. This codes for CASSLAGTGYAYGYTF.

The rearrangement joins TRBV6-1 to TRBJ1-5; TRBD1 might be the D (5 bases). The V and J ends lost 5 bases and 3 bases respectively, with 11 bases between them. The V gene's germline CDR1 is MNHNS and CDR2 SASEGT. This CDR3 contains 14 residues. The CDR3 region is CASSSRQHNQPQHF. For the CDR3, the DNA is TGTGCCAGCAGTTCTCGACAGCACAATCAGCCCCAGCATTTT.

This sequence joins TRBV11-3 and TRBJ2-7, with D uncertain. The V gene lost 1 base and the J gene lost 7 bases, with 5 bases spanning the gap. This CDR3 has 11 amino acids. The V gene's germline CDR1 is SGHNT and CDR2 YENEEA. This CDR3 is CASSLVREQYF. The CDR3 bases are TGTGCCAGCAGCTTAGTTCGGGAGCAGTACTTC.

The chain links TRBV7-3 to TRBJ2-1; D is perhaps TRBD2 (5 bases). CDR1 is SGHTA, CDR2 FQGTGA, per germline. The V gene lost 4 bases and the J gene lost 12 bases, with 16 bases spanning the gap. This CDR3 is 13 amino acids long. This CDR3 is CASSSSQRTTQFF. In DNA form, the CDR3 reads TGTGCCAGCAGCTCCTCTCAGCGGACGACGCAGTTCTTC.

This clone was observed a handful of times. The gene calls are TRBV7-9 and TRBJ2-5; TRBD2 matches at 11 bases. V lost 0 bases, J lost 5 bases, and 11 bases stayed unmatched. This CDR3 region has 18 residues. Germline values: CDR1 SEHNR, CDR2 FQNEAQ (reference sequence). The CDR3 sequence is CASSLAASGGTFGETQYF. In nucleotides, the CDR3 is TGTGCCAGCAGCTTAGCCGCTAGCGGGGGGACCTTTGGGGAGACCCAGTACTTC.

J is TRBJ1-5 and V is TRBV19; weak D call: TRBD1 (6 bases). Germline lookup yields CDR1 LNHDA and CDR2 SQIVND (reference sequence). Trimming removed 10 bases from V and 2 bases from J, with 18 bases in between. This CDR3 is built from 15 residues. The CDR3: CATGTGAGGNQPQHF. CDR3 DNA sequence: TGTGCCACCGGCACCGGGGCAGGGGGCAATCAGCCCCAGCATTTT.

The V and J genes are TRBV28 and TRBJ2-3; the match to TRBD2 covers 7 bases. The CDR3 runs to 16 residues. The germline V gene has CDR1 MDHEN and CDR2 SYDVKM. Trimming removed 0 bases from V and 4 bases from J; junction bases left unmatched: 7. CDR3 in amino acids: CASSLWASGEADTQYF. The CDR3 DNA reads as TGTGCCAGCAGTTTATGGGCTAGCGGCGAGGCAGATACGCAGTATTTT. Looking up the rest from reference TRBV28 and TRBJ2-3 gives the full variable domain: DVKVTQSSRYLVKRTGEKVFLECVQDMDHENMFWYRQDPGLGLRLIYFSYDVKMKEKGDIPEGYSVSREKKERFSLILESASTNQTSMYLCASSLWASGEADTQYFGPGTRLTVL.